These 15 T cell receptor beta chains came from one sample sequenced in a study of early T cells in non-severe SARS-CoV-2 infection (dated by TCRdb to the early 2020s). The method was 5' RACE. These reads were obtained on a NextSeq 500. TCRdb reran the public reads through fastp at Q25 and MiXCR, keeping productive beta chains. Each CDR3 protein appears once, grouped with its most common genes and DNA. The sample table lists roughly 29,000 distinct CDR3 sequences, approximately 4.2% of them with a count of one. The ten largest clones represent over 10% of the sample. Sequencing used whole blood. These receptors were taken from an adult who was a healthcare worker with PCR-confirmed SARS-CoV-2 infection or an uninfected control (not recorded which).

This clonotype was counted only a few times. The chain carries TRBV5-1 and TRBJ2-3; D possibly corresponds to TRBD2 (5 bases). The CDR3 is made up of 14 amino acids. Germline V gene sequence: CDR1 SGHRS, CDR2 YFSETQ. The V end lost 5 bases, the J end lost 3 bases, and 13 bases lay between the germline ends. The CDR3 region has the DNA TGCGCCAGCAGATTAGAGGGCCTAACAGATACGCAGTATTTT. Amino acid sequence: CASRLEGLTDTQYF.

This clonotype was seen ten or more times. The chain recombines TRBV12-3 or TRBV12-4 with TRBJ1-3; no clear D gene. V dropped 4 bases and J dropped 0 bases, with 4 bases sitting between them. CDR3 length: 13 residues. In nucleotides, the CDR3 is TGTGCCAGCAGTTGGGGCTCTGGAAACACCATATATTTT. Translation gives CASSWGSGNTIYF.

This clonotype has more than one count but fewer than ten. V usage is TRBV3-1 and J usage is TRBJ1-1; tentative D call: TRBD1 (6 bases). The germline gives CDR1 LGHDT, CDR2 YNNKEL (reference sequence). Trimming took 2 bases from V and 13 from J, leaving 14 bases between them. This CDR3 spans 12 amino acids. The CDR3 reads CASSQLGGTVFF. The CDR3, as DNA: TGTGCCAGCAGCCAACTAGGGGGGACGGTTTTCTTT.

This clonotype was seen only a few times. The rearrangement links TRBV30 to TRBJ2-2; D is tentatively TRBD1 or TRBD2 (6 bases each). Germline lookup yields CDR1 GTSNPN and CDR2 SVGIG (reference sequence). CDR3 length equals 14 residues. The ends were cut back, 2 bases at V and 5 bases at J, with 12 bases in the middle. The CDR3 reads CAWSPGGYTGELFF. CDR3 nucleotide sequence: TGTGCCTGGAGTCCCGGGGGCTATACCGGGGAGCTGTTTTTT.

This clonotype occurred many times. CDR3 DNA sequence: TGTGCCACCAGTGCTTCAGGGGGCGGCAATCAGCCCCAGCATTTT. This codes for CATSASGGGNQPQHF. The rearrangement links TRBV24-1 to TRBJ1-5, with 8 positions matching TRBD1. In germline, CDR1 is KGHDR, CDR2 SFDVKD. The CDR3 covers 15 residues. V lost 5 bases to trimming and J lost 2 bases; unmatched junction nucleotides: 4.

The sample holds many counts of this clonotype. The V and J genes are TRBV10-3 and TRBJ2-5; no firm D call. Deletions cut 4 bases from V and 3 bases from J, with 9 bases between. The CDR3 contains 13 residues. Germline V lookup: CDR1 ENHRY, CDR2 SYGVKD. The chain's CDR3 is CAISGEIKETQYF. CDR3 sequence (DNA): TGTGCCATCAGTGGCGAGATAAAAGAGACCCAGTACTTC.

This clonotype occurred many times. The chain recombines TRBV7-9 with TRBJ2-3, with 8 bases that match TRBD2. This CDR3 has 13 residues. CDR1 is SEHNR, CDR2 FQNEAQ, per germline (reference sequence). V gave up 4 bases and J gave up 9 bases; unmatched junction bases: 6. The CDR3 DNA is TGTGCCAGCAGCTCGGGGGGGCCGAAGACGCAGTATTTT. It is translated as CASSSGGPKTQYF.

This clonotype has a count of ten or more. DNA of the CDR3: TGTGCCATCAGTGTATCGAGAGTCACAGGGACGAACACCGGGGAGCTGTTTTTT. This encodes CAISVSRVTGTNTGELFF. This chain uses TRBV10-3 with TRBJ2-2; maybe TRBD1 (6 bases). Germline CDR1 ENHRY, CDR2 SYGVKD. The length of the CDR3 is 18 residues. V was trimmed by 4 bases and J by 0 bases, leaving 18 bases between them.

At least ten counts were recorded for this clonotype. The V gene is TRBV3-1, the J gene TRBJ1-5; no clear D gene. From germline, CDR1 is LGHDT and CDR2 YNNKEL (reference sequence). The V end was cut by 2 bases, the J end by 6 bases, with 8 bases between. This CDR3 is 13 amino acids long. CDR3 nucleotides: TGTGCCAGCAGCCAACTGCGTAGTCAGCCCCAGCATTTT. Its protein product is CASSQLRSQPQHF.

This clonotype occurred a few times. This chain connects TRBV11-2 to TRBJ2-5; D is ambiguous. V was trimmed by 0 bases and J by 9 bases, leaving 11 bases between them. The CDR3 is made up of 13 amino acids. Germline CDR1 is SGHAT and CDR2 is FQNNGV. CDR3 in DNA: TGTGCCAGCAGCTTAGAACAACCGTCGTCCCAGTACTTC. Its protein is CASSLEQPSSQYF.

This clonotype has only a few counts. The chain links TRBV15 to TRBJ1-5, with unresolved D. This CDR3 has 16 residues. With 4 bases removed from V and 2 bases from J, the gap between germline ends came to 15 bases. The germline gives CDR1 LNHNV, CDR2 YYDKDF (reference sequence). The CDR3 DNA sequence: TGTGCCACCAGCAAAGGACTAAACGGGGGCAATCAGCCCCAGCATTTT. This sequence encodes CATSKGLNGGNQPQHF.

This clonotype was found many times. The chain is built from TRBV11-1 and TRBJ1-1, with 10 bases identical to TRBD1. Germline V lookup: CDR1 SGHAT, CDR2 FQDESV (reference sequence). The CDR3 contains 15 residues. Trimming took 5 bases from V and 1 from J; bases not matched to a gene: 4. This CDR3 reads CASSPRTGGNTEAFF. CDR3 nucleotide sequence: TGTGCCAGCAGCCCCAGGACAGGGGGGAACACTGAAGCTTTCTTT. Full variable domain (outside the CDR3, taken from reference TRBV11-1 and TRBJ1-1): EAEVAQSPRYKITEKSQAVAFWCDPISGHATLYWYRQILGQGPELLVQFQDESVVDDSQLPKDRFSAERLKGVDSTLKIQPAELGDSAMYLCASSPRTGGNTEAFFGQGTRLTVV.

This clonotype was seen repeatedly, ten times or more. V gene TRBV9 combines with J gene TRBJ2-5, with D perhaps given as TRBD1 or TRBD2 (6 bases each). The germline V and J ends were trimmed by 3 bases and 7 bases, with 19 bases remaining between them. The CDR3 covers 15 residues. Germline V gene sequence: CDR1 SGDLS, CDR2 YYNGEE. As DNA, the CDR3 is TGTGCCAGCAGCGAGGGGGGAGACAGGTTTGGGACCCAGTACTTC. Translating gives CASSEGGDRFGTQYF.

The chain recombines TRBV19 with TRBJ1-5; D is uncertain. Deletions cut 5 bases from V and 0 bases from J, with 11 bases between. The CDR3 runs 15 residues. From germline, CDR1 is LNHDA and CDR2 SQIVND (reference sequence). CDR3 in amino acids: CASSYWAVSNQPQHF. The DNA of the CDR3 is TGTGCCAGTAGTTACTGGGCGGTTAGCAATCAGCCCCAGCATTTT.

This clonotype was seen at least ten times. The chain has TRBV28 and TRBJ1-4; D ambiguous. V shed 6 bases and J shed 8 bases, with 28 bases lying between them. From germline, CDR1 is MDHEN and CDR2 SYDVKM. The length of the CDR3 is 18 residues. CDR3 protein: CASSSPLYNTGRPEKLFF. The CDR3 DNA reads TGTGCCAGCAGCTCCCCCCTCTATAATACCGGGAGGCCGGAAAAACTGTTTTTT.